This is a list of T cell receptor beta chains from one sample in a study of brain T cells in children with intractable seizures. Clones were sequenced by immunoSEQ multiplex PCR, and TCRdb holds only the in-frame ones, with some missing. The sample holds about 320,000 clones, about 94% seen once. Sequenced here: peripheral blood, sampled 4 to 5 months after surgery. The source of these receptors is a boy younger than two with tuberous sclerosis and intractable seizures. The CDR3 runs from the conserved cysteine through the conserved F or W. A D gene is named only where the DNA matches it firmly. Where a row states a size, it is once, few, many or the class of an expanded clone; other rows omit it.

CDR3 | DNA | size | V | length | J | D
CASSWTGGEQPQHF | TGTGCCAGCAGCTGGACAGGGGGAGAACAGCCCCAGCATTTT | . | TRBV5-5 | 14 | TRBJ1-5 | TRBD1
CASSGFITYEQYF | TGTGCCAGCAGTGGGTTTATTACCTACGAGCAGTACTTC | . | TRBV27 | 13 | TRBJ2-7 | .
CASSGGGGNEKLFF | TGTGCCAGCAGCGGCGGGGGCGGGAATGAAAAACTGTTTTTT | . | TRBV9 | 14 | TRBJ1-4 | .
CASSLDLGLAVQETQYF | TGTGCCAGCAGCTTGGATCTCGGACTAGCGGTACAAGAGACCCAGTACTTC | . | TRBV5-4 | 17 | TRBJ2-5 | TRBD2
CAITKDREGNTEAFF | TGTGCCATCACCAAGGACAGGGAAGGAAACACTGAAGCTTTCTTT | . | TRBV10-3 | 15 | TRBJ1-1 | TRBD1
CASSEWTGTSAEAFF | TGTGCCAGCAGCGAATGGACAGGTACCAGTGCTGAAGCTTTCTTT | . | TRBV7-9 | 15 | TRBJ1-1 | TRBD1
CASSLPRAGAYEQYF | TGTGCCAGCAGCTTACCTAGAGCGGGCGCGTACGAGCAGTACTTC | once | TRBV7-9 | 15 | TRBJ2-7 | .
CASNPTGPNNQPQHF | TGTGCCAGTAACCCGACAGGTCCCAATAATCAGCCCCAGCATTTT | once | TRBV19 | 15 | TRBJ1-5 | .
CAWSTSIGKQYF | TGTGCCTGGAGTACTAGTATTGGCAAGCAGTACTTC | . | TRBV30 | 12 | TRBJ2-7 | .
CAWSVPPEQPQHF | TGTGCCTGGAGCGTGCCCCCGGAGCAGCCCCAGCATTTT | . | TRBV30 | 13 | TRBJ1-5 | .
CASSSEGGEAFF | TGTGCCAGCAGCTCCGAGGGGGGTGAAGCTTTCTTT | . | TRBV11-1 | 12 | TRBJ1-1 | .
CASSHPLDTQYF | TGCGCCAGCAGCCACCCTTTGGATACGCAGTATTTT | . | TRBV4-1 | 12 | TRBJ2-3 | .
CASSPTGTTNEKLFF | TGTGCCAGCAGCCCAACAGGGACAACTAATGAAAAACTGTTTTTT | . | TRBV6-2/TRBV6-3 | 15 | TRBJ1-4 | .
CATSRAEEQFF | TGTGCCACCAGCAGAGCGGAAGAGCAGTTCTTC | . | TRBV15 | 11 | TRBJ2-1 | .
CASSVVEGHGTDTQYF | TGTGCCAGCAGCGTAGTGGAGGGCCACGGGACAGATACGCAGTATTTT | . | TRBV9 | 16 | TRBJ2-3 | .
CAWGWNEKLFF | TGTGCCTGGGGTTGGAACGAAAAACTGTTTTTT | . | TRBV30 | 11 | TRBJ1-4 | .
CASSMRRDRVHEQFF | TGTGCCAGCAGCATGCGACGGGACAGGGTACATGAGCAGTTCTTC | . | TRBV7-2 | 15 | TRBJ2-1 | TRBD1
CAWTSAGEQYF | TGTGCCTGGACCTCGGCGGGGGAGCAGTACTTC | . | TRBV30 | 11 | TRBJ2-7 | .
CSVEGFSTEAFF | TGCAGCGTTGAAGGTTTCAGCACTGAAGCTTTCTTT | once | TRBV29-1 | 12 | TRBJ1-1 | .
CASSEGGYEQYF | TGTGCCAGCAGTGAGGGGGGTTACGAGCAGTACTTC | . | TRBV6-1 | 12 | TRBJ2-7 | .
CASSSGTGVFLAKNIQYF | TGTGCCAGCAGCTCCGGGACAGGGGTTTTTCTCGCCAAAAACATTCAGTACTTC | . | TRBV7-8 | 18 | TRBJ2-4 | TRBD1
CASSDEDYNEQFF | TGTGCCAGTAGTGACGAAGACTACAATGAGCAGTTCTTC | . | TRBV19 | 13 | TRBJ2-1 | .
CAWTTLRTSGRETQYF | TGTGCCTGGACCACATTGAGGACTAGCGGGAGAGAGACCCAGTACTTC | . | TRBV30 | 16 | TRBJ2-5 | TRBD2
CASSLSGGNTEAFF | TGTGCCAGCAGTTTATCAGGCGGTAACACTGAAGCTTTCTTT | once | TRBV27 | 14 | TRBJ1-1 | .
CASSLRREFSYEQYF | TGTGCCAGCAGCTTACGCAGGGAGTTTTCCTACGAGCAGTACTTC | . | TRBV7-2 | 15 | TRBJ2-7 | .
CATSDSPGPSGYTF | TGTGCCACCAGTGATTCCCCGGGGCCTTCGGGCTACACCTTC | . | TRBV24-1 | 14 | TRBJ1-2 | .
CASSEVGGVLNTEAFF | TGTGCCAGCAGTGAAGTCGGTGGGGTTCTGAACACTGAAGCTTTCTTT | . | TRBV6-1 | 16 | TRBJ1-1 | .
CASSLLHGGTEAFF | TGTGCCAGTAGTCTATTACATGGAGGGACTGAAGCTTTCTTT | . | TRBV19 | 14 | TRBJ1-1 | .
CASSWGRNNEQFF | TGTGCCAGCAGCTGGGGGCGTAACAATGAGCAGTTCTTC | . | TRBV5-6 | 13 | TRBJ2-1 | .
CASSLVAENQPQHF | TGTGCCAGCAGCTTGGTTGCAGAAAATCAGCCCCAGCATTTT | . | TRBV5-5 | 14 | TRBJ1-5 | .
CASSLAGTANTEAFF | TGTGCCAGCAGTCTCGCCGGGACAGCTAACACTGAAGCTTTCTTT | . | TRBV7-3 | 15 | TRBJ1-1 | TRBD1
CAGTGKVTDWGPPETQYF | TGCGCCGGTACCGGGAAGGTGACCGACTGGGGTCCTCCAGAGACCCAGTACTTC | once | TRBV5-1 | 18 | TRBJ2-5 | .
CASKLNIGREKLFF | TGTGCCAGCAAACTAAATATAGGGAGAGAAAAACTGTTTTTT | . | TRBV6-5 | 14 | TRBJ1-4 | .
CASSDHERGESPLHF | TGTGCCAGCAGCGATCACGAGCGGGGAGAGTCACCCCTCCACTTT | . | TRBV3-1/TRBV3-2 | 15 | TRBJ1-6 | .
CASSLFPSSYNSPLHF | TGTGCCAGCAGTTTATTCCCCAGCTCCTATAATTCACCCCTCCACTTT | . | TRBV28 | 16 | TRBJ1-6 | .
CATSEGGADTQYF | TGTGCCACCAGTGAAGGGGGTGCAGATACGCAGTATTTT | . | TRBV24-1 | 13 | TRBJ2-3 | .
CASSQIGRDTEAFF | TGTGCCAGCAGCCAGATCGGGCGAGACACTGAAGCTTTCTTT | . | TRBV7-3 | 14 | TRBJ1-1 | .
CASSFSGRRHEQYF | TGTGCCAGCAGCTTTAGCGGGAGAAGACACGAGCAGTACTTC | . | TRBV6-5 | 14 | TRBJ2-7 | TRBD2
CSAISGYGYTF | TGCAGTGCTATCTCAGGGTACGGCTACACCTTC | . | TRBV20-1 | 11 | TRBJ1-2 | .